This T cell receptor beta chain was retrieved from a study of Tregs in tolerant kidney transplant recipients. Whole-study context: Sorting of CD4+CD25+CD127- cells followed roughly three-day belatacept mixed lymphocyte reactions, sometimes with roughly five-day graft donor restimulation. Sorting used antibodies to exclude donor cells.

Only in-frame clones appear in the TCRdb table, and some are missing; sequencing was by immunoSEQ multiplex PCR. The sample records 25,000 to 35,000 clones, 70% to 85% being singletons. This CDR3 spans 14 amino acids. CDR1 is SGHNT, CDR2 YYREEE, per germline (reference sequence). J gave up 6 bases and V 4 bases, and 6 bases lay outside the gene matches. Findings and limits, study-wide: Activated donor B cell expansion appeared to reveal the most relevant donor-specific TCRbeta repertoire.

Details on this clone: Its antigen remains unidentified.

This chain joins TRBV5-4 and TRBJ2-7; 11 positions match TRBD1. This receptor was taken from a human donor in good health. The source material was Tregs from blood cultured with allogeneic cells. The CDR3 nucleotides are TGTGCCAGCAGCCATTCCGGGACAGGGGGCGAGCAGTACTTC. It translates to CASSHSGTGGEQYF.